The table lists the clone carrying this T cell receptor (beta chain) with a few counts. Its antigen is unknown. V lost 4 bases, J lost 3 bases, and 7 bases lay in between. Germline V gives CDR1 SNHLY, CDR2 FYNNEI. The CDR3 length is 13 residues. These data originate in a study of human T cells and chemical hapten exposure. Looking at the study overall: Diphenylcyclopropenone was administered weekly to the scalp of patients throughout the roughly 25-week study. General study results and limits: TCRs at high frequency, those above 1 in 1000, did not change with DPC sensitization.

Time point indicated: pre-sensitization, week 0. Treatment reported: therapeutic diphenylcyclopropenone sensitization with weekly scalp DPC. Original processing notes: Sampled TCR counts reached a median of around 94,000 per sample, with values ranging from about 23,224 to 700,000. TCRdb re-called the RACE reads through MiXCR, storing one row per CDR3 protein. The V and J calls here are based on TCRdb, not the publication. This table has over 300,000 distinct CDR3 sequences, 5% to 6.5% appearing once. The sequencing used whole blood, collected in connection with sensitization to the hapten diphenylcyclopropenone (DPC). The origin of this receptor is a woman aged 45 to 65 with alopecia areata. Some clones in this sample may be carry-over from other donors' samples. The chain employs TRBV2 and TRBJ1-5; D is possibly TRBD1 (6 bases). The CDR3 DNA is TGTGCCAGCAGTGGGGACACCAATCAGCCCCAGCATTTT. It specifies CASSGDTNQPQHF.